Listed here is a single T cell receptor beta chain. Germline values: CDR1 MNHEY, CDR2 SVGAGI. Deletions cut 4 bases from V and 0 bases from J, with 11 bases between. CDR3 size: 15 residues. The data are from a study of technical replicates of blood from a few donors. TCRdb keeps only in-frame clones here, not all; method: immunoSEQ multiplex PCR. Among approximately 75,000 clones listed, approximately 96% were seen once. J is TRBJ2-3 and V is TRBV6-5; D ambiguous. Specimen: T cells isolated from PBMCs. This TCR was recovered from a human donor in good health. The CDR3 nucleotides are TGTGCCAGCAGTTTAACATTCTTTAGCACAGATACGCAGTATTTT. Protein sequence: CASSLTFFSTDTQYF.